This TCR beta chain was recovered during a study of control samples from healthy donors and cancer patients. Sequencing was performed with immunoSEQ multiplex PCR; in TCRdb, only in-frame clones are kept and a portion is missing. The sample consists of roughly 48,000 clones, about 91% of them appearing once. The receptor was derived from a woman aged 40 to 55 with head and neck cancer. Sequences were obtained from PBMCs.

In DNA form, the CDR3 reads TGTGCCAGCAGCCCTAGCCGGGCGCAAGAGACCCAGTACTTC. Encoded protein: CASSPSRAQETQYF. The gene calls are TRBV7-2 and TRBJ2-5, with a weak D call TRBD2 (5 bases). The germline V gene has CDR1 SGHTA and CDR2 FQGNSA. Deletions cut 5 bases from V and 2 bases from J, with 12 bases between. The CDR3 spans 14 residues.